The rows below give T cell receptor beta chains drawn from one sample of a study of vaccination effects on CD4 cells after COVID-19. These receptors lack a known antigen. TCRdb keeps only in-frame clones here, not all; method: immunoSEQ multiplex PCR. The sample has under 55,000 clones, just under 80% seen once. The sample here was CD4+ T cells from PBMCs cultured with HCoV-OC43 spike peptides, taken before COVID-19 vaccination. These receptors all come from a human donor who received a COVID-19 vaccine. Both conserved end residues are part of each CDR3. D genes are given only for firm matches. Expanded clones get a size class; other rows say once, few or many, or leave the size out.

clone size	J gene	V gene	CDR3 length	D gene	CDR3 DNA	CDR3 protein
.	TRBJ2-1	TRBV4-2	15	TRBD2	TGTGCCAGCAGCCATAGGACTAGCGGGGCCGATGAGCAGTTCTTC	CASSHRTSGADEQFF
few	TRBJ2-2	TRBV7-3	16	TRBD1	TGTGCCAGCAGCATTGTACCGGGACAGGGTACCGGGGAGCTGTTTTTT	CASSIVPGQGTGELFF
.	TRBJ2-1	TRBV6-4	19	TRBD1	TGTACCAGCAGTGACGGGACGGGACAGGGGGTCTTCTCCTACAATGAGCAGTTCTTC	CTSSDGTGQGVFSYNEQFF
.	TRBJ2-3	TRBV24-1	15	.	TGTGCCACCAGTGATCCCTCGAGGGGCACAGATACGCAGTATTTT	CATSDPSRGTDTQYF
once	TRBJ2-6	TRBV29-1	16	.	TGCAGCGTTGAGGGCAGAACCTACTCTGGGGCCAACGTCCTGACTTTC	CSVEGRTYSGANVLTF
few	TRBJ1-5	TRBV4-1	16	TRBD1	TGCGCCAGCAGCCAAGATTCAGGGGGCGGCAATCAGCCCCAGCATTTT	CASSQDSGGGNQPQHF
.	TRBJ1-1	TRBV10-3	16	.	TGTGCCATCAGGGCGGGCGCGCGGGGGCCAAAATTTGAAGCTTTCTTT	CAIRAGARGPKFEAFF
.	TRBJ1-4	TRBV5-1	14	.	TGCGCCAGCAGCGCCCCGGACCGAGGCGAAAAACTGTTTTTT	CASSAPDRGEKLFF
.	TRBJ1-4	TRBV4-1	16	.	TGCGCCAGCAGCCAAGTAGGTGGGGGGTATAATGAAAAACTGTTTTTT	CASSQVGGGYNEKLFF
.	TRBJ2-5	TRBV19	15	.	TGTGCCAGTAGGGTAGGCGGGGCGGCAGGGGAGACCCAGTACTTC	CASRVGGAAGETQYF
.	TRBJ2-3	TRBV6-4	13	.	TGTGCCAGCAGTGCCGGGGCCCAGGGGGGGCAGTATTTT	CASSAGAQGGQYF
.	TRBJ1-5	TRBV6-2/TRBV6-3	13	.	TGTGCCAGCAGTTGGCAGGCCCATCAGCCCCAGCATTTT	CASSWQAHQPQHF
.	TRBJ2-5	TRBV18	14	.	TGTGCCAGCTCACCAAACAGAGGAGAAGAGACCCAGTACTTC	CASSPNRGEETQYF
.	TRBJ1-1	TRBV2	12	.	TGTGCCAGCAGTGGGGGGTTCACTGAAGCTTTCTTT	CASSGGFTEAFF
.	TRBJ2-1	TRBV5-1	18	TRBD2	TGCGCCAGCAGCCTGGCGGGGGGTGGGGCCACCAGAGACAATGAGCAGTTCTTC	CASSLAGGGATRDNEQFF
.	TRBJ1-6	TRBV19	17	.	TGTGCCAGTAGTGTCAGGGCATTGAGCTCCTATAATTCACCCCTCCACTTT	CASSVRALSSYNSPLHF